This T cell receptor beta chain emerged from a study of control samples from healthy donors and cancer patients. Clones were sequenced by immunoSEQ multiplex PCR, and TCRdb holds only the in-frame ones, with some missing. This table has some 140,000 clones, 75% to 90% appearing once. Germline lookup yields CDR1 MNHNS and CDR2 SASEGT. Trimming took off 3 bases at V and 0 bases at J, with 8 bases between the two ends. This CDR3 has 14 amino acids. What was sequenced was blood. The origin of this receptor is a woman in her thirties in good health. This chain links TRBV6-1 with TRBJ1-1; D unresolved. The DNA of the CDR3 is TGTGCCAGCAGTGACAGGAGTATGAACACTGAAGCTTTCTTT. Translation gives CASSDRSMNTEAFF.